This T cell receptor (beta chain) is from a study of blood T cells in healthy people across ages. Study-wide findings and caveats: Any changes in expanded clonotypes were possibly confounded, as donor CMV status remained unknown.

Notes on this clonotype: Its antigen is undetermined.

The CDR3 loop spans 14 amino acids. Germline V CDR1 and CDR2: ENHRY, SYGVKD. The J segment lost 8 bases and the V segment lost 8 bases, leaving 12 bases of the junction unmatched. For the second PCR, which ran for about 6 to 11 cycles, a sample-barcoded 5' primer and a J-beta primer mix were used. TCRdb analysed the 5' RACE reads with MiXCR anew, one entry per CDR3 protein. This sample has fewer than 1.5 million distinct CDR3 sequences, with around 42% found just once. The TCR originated in a woman between 18 and 29 years old in good health. Sequencing was done on a sample of blood. This chain uses TRBV10-3 with TRBJ2-1, with 7 positions matching TRBD2. The CDR3 loop reads CAIASGGGVYEQFF. Here the CDR3 DNA reads TGTGCCATCGCGTCCGGCGGGGGAGTATATGAGCAGTTCTTC.